One and the same sample provided the 30 T cell receptor beta chains below, sequenced in a study of blood T cell repertoires in COVID-19. This table comes from immunoSEQ multiplex PCR, and its TCRdb copy is limited to in-frame clones, with some not included. The sample has about 110,000 clones; less than 85% are singletons. The sample comprised peripheral blood. The receptors here all came from an elderly woman with acute or convalescent COVID-19.

This clone was counted between two and nine times. V is TRBV7-9 and J is TRBJ2-7; D is perhaps TRBD2 (5 bases). Trimming cost V 3 bases and J 6 bases, with 6 bases left between them. The germline CDR1 and CDR2 sequences are SEHNR and FQNEAQ (reference sequence). CDR3 length: 11 amino acids. The chain's CDR3 is CASSFEGEQYF. CDR3 bases: TGTGCCAGCAGCTTTGAGGGCGAGCAGTACTTC.

Concerning this clone itself: The sample contains more than one DNA sequence encoding this CDR3. J is TRBJ1-1 and V is TRBV7-9, with 7 bases aligning to TRBD1. This CDR3 has 14 amino acids. J was trimmed by 3 bases and V by 5 bases; bases with no gene match: 6. Germline-derived CDR1 and CDR2 are SEHNR and FQNEAQ (reference sequence). CDR3 in amino acids: CASSPDRAYTEAFF. CDR3 nucleotide sequence: TGTGCCAGCAGCCCCGACAGGGCGTACACTGAAGCTTTCTTT.

The gene calls are TRBV28 and TRBJ2-7; D perhaps matches TRBD1 (6 bases). The CDR3 runs 15 residues. Trimming left V 6 bases short and J 2 bases short, with 17 bases between. Per the germline V gene, CDR1 is MDHEN and CDR2 is SYDVKM. The DNA of the CDR3 is TGTGCCAGCAGCCGAATCGAGACAGGTACCTACGAGCAGTACTTC. This sequence encodes CASSRIETGTYEQYF.

The chain uses TRBV3-1 (or the pseudogene TRBV3-2) and TRBJ1-2, with TRBD1 matching over 11 bases. Germline values: CDR1 LGHDT, CDR2 YNNKEL (reference sequence). The CDR3 is made up of 16 amino acids. V gave up 1 base and J gave up 3 bases; unmatched junction bases: 4. CDR3 DNA: TGTGCCAGCAGCCAAGCCGGGACAGGGGGACACTATGGCTACACCTTC. Its translation: CASSQAGTGGHYGYTF.

This clone was recorded a few times. The gene calls are TRBV10-2 and TRBJ2-5; 8 positions agree with TRBD2. This CDR3 contains 14 residues. Germline-derived CDR1 and CDR2 are WSHSY and SAAADI. V lost 6 bases, J lost 1 base, and 4 bases stayed unmatched. The CDR3: CASSPSGSQETQYF. The CDR3 DNA sequence: TGCGCCAGCAGCCCTAGCGGGTCCCAAGAGACCCAGTACTTC.

Only a few counts were recorded for this clone. This chain connects TRBV7-9 to TRBJ2-1; TRBD2 matches at 12 bases. Germline V gene lookup returns CDR1 SEHNR and CDR2 FQNEAQ (reference sequence). This CDR3 is built from 16 residues. With 5 bases clipped from V and 7 bases from J, the junction kept 9 bases outside the gene matches. In DNA form, the CDR3 reads TGTGCCAGCAGCCTCTTGGCTAGCGGGAGGGTAAATGAGCAGTTCTTC. Translating it yields CASSLLASGRVNEQFF.

The chain links TRBV6-5 to TRBJ1-3, with 9 nucleotides matching TRBD1. The ends lost 5 bases at V and 1 base at J; junction bases unmatched: 3. Germline CDR1 is MNHEY and CDR2 is SVGAGI. This CDR3 contains 15 residues. The CDR3 region has the DNA TGTGCCAGCAGTACACAGGGGGCTTCTGGAAACACCATATATTTT. Residues: CASSTQGASGNTIYF.

This sequence joins TRBV6-5 and TRBJ2-5; 7 bases are shared with TRBD2. The CDR3 consists of 15 residues. V was clipped by 5 bases and J by 1 base; unmatched bases: 7. Germline CDR1 MNHEY, CDR2 SVGAGI. The CDR3 DNA reads as TGTGCCAGCAGTCCTGGGGGAGGGCGCCAAGAGACCCAGTACTTC. Translating gives CASSPGGGRQETQYF.

This CDR3 reads CASSEAQGVNTEAFF. In DNA, the CDR3 is TGTGCCAGCAGTGAAGCGCAGGGGGTGAACACTGAAGCTTTCTTT. The chain carries TRBV6-1 and TRBJ1-1; TRBD1 agrees at 7 bases. Germline V gene sequence: CDR1 MNHNS, CDR2 SASEGT. Trimming took 0 bases from V and 0 from J; bases not matched to a gene: 1. The CDR3 is made up of 15 amino acids.

This chain joins TRBV7-2 and TRBJ1-6; D unclear. This CDR3 has 17 residues. Germline V gives CDR1 SGHTA, CDR2 FQGNSA. The V gene lost 2 bases and the J gene lost 0 bases, with 11 bases spanning the gap. CDR3 in amino acids: CASSLRGFGSYNSPLHF. CDR3 coding DNA: TGTGCCAGCAGCTTAAGAGGATTCGGCTCCTATAATTCACCCCTCCACTTT.

The chain uses TRBV6-5 and TRBJ1-4, with TRBD1 matching 10 bases. The CDR3 has 15 amino acids. Looked up from germline, CDR1 is MNHEY and CDR2 is SVGAGI. Trimming took 2 bases from V and 8 from J; bases not matched to a gene: 5. Here the CDR3 DNA reads TGTGCCAGCAGTTACGGAGACAGGGGGCGGGAAAAACTGTTTTTT. Translated, it gives CASSYGDRGREKLFF.

The rearrangement links TRBV5-4 to TRBJ1-6; possible D gene TRBD1, 5 bases. CDR3 length: 13 amino acids. Trimming pared 6 bases from V and 4 bases from J, leaving 8 bases between. The germline V gene has CDR1 SGHNT and CDR2 YYREEE (reference sequence). In nucleotides, the CDR3 is TGTGCCAGCAAAGGACAATATAATTCACCCCTCCACTTT. It is translated as CASKGQYNSPLHF.

The chain couples TRBV5-1 to TRBJ2-7, with TRBD1 matching 11 bases. CDR3 length: 14 amino acids. V lost 4 bases and J lost 3; bases outside the gene matches: 3. Germline V gene data show CDR1 as SGHRS and CDR2 as YFSETQ. CDR3 nucleotides: TGCGCCAGCAGCACCGGGACAGGGGGCTACGAGCAGTACTTC. Residues: CASSTGTGGYEQYF.

The genes are TRBV6-5 and TRBJ1-2, with 9 bases identical to TRBD1. This CDR3 has 15 residues. The germline V gene encodes CDR1 MNHEY and CDR2 SVGAGI. The trim removed 0 bases at V and 4 bases at J, leaving 3 bases unmatched. CDR3 amino acids: CASSYSDRGLYGYTF. Here the CDR3 DNA reads TGTGCCAGCAGTTACTCGGACAGGGGACTCTATGGCTACACCTTC.

J is TRBJ2-1 and V is TRBV11-2, with 11 bases fitting TRBD2. Germline V gene data show CDR1 as SGHAT and CDR2 as FQNNGV. This CDR3 is 15 amino acids long. The J segment lost 2 bases and the V segment lost 5 bases, leaving 2 bases of the junction unmatched. The CDR3 DNA sequence: TGTGCCAGCAGCCTGACTAGCGGGGCCTACAATGAGCAGTTCTTC. This translates into CASSLTSGAYNEQFF.

This chain connects TRBV6-5 to TRBJ1-3; D uncertain. Trimming stripped 2 bases from V and 4 bases from J, with 3 bases between. CDR1 is MNHEY, CDR2 SVGAGI, per germline. The length of the CDR3 is 12 residues. The CDR3 DNA reads as TGTGCCAGCAGTTACGGCGGAAACACCATATATTTT. It codes for CASSYGGNTIYF.

The J gene is TRBJ2-7, the V gene TRBV11-2; perhaps TRBD2 as D (5 bases). The V end was cut by 5 bases, the J end by 0 bases, with 11 bases between. There are 14 residues in the CDR3. The germline gives CDR1 SGHAT, CDR2 FQNNGV. This chain's CDR3 is CASSPSRPSYEQYF. In DNA, the CDR3 is TGTGCCAGCAGCCCTAGCCGACCCTCCTACGAGCAGTACTTC.

V gene TRBV30 combines with J gene TRBJ1-3; D unresolved. The CDR3 extends over 14 amino acids. Trimming stripped 2 bases from V and 4 bases from J, with 12 bases between. CDR1 and CDR2 (germline): GTSNPN, SVGIG (reference sequence). The DNA of the CDR3 is TGTGCCTGGAGTTACGGGGTAGGAGGAAACACCATATATTTT. This gives the protein CAWSYGVGGNTIYF.

V and J are TRBV4-3 and TRBJ1-2; 10 nucleotides agree with TRBD1. V gave up 4 bases and J gave up 3 bases; unmatched junction bases: 2. Germline V gives CDR1 LGHNA, CDR2 YSLEER. The CDR3 totals 14 residues. The CDR3 DNA reads TGCGCCAGCAGCCTCGGACAGGGGGACTATGGCTACACCTTC. Its translation: CASSLGQGDYGYTF.

The chain links TRBV2 to TRBJ1-3; 9 nucleotides match TRBD1. Germline-derived CDR1 and CDR2 are SNHLY and FYNNEI. Unmatched junction bases numbered 3, after V lost 4 bases and J lost 2 bases. This CDR3 has 15 residues. The CDR3 bases are TGTGCCAGCAGTGGACAGGGGGGGACTGGAAACACCATATATTTT. It is translated as CASSGQGGTGNTIYF.

The count of this clone is one. The chain has TRBV10-3 and TRBJ2-5, with TRBD2 identical over 10 bases. V shed 10 bases, J shed 2 bases, and the junction held 10 bases outside the gene matches. This CDR3 comprises 15 residues. Germline V lookup: CDR1 ENHRY, CDR2 SYGVKD. The CDR3 region has the DNA TGTGCCACCGTTAGCGGGAGGCAGTCGCAAGAGACCCAGTACTTC. Its protein product is CATVSGRQSQETQYF.

J is TRBJ2-1 and V is TRBV28, with a tentative D call TRBD2 (6 bases). Trimming pared 5 bases from V and 3 bases from J, leaving 14 bases between. The CDR3 is made up of 15 amino acids. Per germline, CDR1 MDHEN and CDR2 SYDVKM. In DNA form, the CDR3 reads TGTGCCAGCAGTCCCGGAGGGGCAAACTACAATGAGCAGTTCTTC. This gives the protein CASSPGGANYNEQFF.

The gene calls are TRBV5-4 and TRBJ1-4, with D hard to call. The CDR3 loop spans 14 amino acids. CDR1 is SGHNT and CDR2 is YYREEE in the germline V gene (reference sequence). V was cut by 2 bases and J by 5 bases, with 10 bases left in between. The CDR3, as DNA: TGTGCCAGCAGCTTATTGGGAGGGAATGAAAAACTGTTTTTT. Encoded protein: CASSLLGGNEKLFF.

The chain employs TRBV6-1 and TRBJ2-2; 8 bases fit TRBD1. Unmatched junction bases numbered 5, after V lost 3 bases and J lost 8 bases. The CDR3 is made up of 14 amino acids. The germline V gene has CDR1 MNHNS and CDR2 SASEGT. CDR3 sequence (DNA): TGTGCCAGCAGTGAGACGACAGGGGTAGGGGAGCTGTTTTTT. This codes for CASSETTGVGELFF.

This chain joins TRBV6-2 or TRBV6-3 and TRBJ1-2; 9 nucleotides line up with TRBD1. The CDR3 is 17 residues long. The germline CDR1 and CDR2 sequences are MNHEY and SVGEGT. V lost 6 bases to trimming and J lost 8 bases; unmatched junction nucleotides: 19. DNA of the CDR3: TGTGCCAGCAGCCCTGTACAGGGGGCATTCCTGCTGTGGGGCTACACCTTC. This sequence encodes CASSPVQGAFLLWGYTF.

This chain joins TRBV6-4 and TRBJ1-2; 7 bases line up with TRBD1. CDR1 MRHNA and CDR2 SNTAGT come from the germline V gene. The CDR3 runs to 13 residues. J gave up 5 bases and V 5 bases, and 5 bases lay outside the gene matches. The chain's CDR3 is CASSRDRTYGYTF. CDR3 DNA sequence: TGTGCCAGCAGTCGGGACAGAACGTATGGCTACACCTTC.

The gene calls are TRBV7-9 and TRBJ2-7, with TRBD1 matching over 7 bases. The CDR3 runs 14 residues. Germline assignment: CDR1 SEHNR and CDR2 FQNEAQ (reference sequence). Losses at the gene ends were 5 bases for V and 0 bases for J; bases not matched to a gene: 4. The DNA for the CDR3 is TGTGCCAGCAGCCCTGGACAGGTCTCCTACGAGCAGTACTTC. Its protein product is CASSPGQVSYEQYF.

The rearrangement joins TRBV30 to TRBJ1-6; TRBD1 might be the D (6 bases). Trimming shortened V by 0 bases and J by 10 bases, and 10 bases separated the two germline ends. Germline V gene sequence: CDR1 GTSNPN, CDR2 SVGIG (reference sequence). The CDR3 has 13 amino acids. Here the CDR3 reads CAWSVQGRSPLHF. The DNA of the CDR3 is TGTGCCTGGAGTGTACAGGGAAGGTCACCCCTCCACTTT.

The chain carries TRBV11-2 and TRBJ2-1; D possibly corresponds to TRBD1 (6 bases). The CDR3 consists of 17 residues. The V and J ends lost 5 bases and 0 bases respectively, with 17 bases between them. Germline values: CDR1 SGHAT, CDR2 FQNNGV. CDR3 in amino acids: CASSQMRTGNSYNEQFF. CDR3 DNA sequence: TGTGCCAGCAGCCAAATGCGTACAGGGAACTCCTACAATGAGCAGTTCTTC.

This clone turned up a few times. V and J are TRBV5-6 and TRBJ1-1; 9 positions agree with TRBD1. This CDR3 spans 13 amino acids. CDR1 and CDR2 (germline): SGHDT, YYEEEE. Trimming removed 5 bases from V and 4 bases from J; junction bases left unmatched: 3. CDR3 nucleotides: TGTGCCAGCAGACGGACAGGGGTCACTGAAGCTTTCTTT. Translating gives CASRRTGVTEAFF. The entire variable domain, with the rest obtained from reference TRBV5-6 and TRBJ1-1, is as follows: DAGVTQSPTHLIKTRGQQVTLRCSPKSGHDTVSWYQQALGQGPQFIFQYYEEEERQRGNFPDRFSGHQFPNYSSELNVNALLLGDSALYLCASRRTGVTEAFFGQGTRLTVV.